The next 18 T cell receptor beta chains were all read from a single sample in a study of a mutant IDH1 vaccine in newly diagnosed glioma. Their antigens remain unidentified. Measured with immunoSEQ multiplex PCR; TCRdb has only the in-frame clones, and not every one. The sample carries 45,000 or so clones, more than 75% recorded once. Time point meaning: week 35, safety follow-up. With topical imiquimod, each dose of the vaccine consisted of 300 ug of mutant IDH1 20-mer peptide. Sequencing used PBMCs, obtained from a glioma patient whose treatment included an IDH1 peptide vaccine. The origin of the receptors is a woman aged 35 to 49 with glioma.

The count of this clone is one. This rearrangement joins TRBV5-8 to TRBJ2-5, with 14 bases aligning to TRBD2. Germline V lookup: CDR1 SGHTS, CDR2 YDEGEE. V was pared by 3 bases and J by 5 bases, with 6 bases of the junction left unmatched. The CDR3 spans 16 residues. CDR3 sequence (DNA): TGTGCCAGCAGCTCGGGACTAGCGGGGGAACAGGAGACCCAGTACTTC. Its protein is CASSSGLAGEQETQYF.

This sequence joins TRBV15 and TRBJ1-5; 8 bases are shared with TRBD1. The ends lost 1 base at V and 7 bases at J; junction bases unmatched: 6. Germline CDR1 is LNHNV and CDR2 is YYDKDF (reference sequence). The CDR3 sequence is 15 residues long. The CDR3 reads CATSRGRGLGQPQHF. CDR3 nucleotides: TGTGCCACCAGCAGAGGCAGGGGGCTGGGGCAGCCCCAGCATTTT.

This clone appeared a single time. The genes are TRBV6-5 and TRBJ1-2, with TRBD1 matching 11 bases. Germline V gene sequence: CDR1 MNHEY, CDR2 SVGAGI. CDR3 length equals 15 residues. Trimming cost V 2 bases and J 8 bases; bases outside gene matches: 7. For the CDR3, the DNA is TGTGCCAGCAGTTACGGTGGACAGGGGGCGGGAGGCTACACCTTC. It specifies CASSYGGQGAGGYTF.

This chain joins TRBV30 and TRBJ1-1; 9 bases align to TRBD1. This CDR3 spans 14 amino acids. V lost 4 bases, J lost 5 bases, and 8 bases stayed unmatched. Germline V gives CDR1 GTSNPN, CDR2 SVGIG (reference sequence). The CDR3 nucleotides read TGTGCCTGGACCAGGACAGGGGTGGTAACTGAAGCTTTCTTT. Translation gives CAWTRTGVVTEAFF.

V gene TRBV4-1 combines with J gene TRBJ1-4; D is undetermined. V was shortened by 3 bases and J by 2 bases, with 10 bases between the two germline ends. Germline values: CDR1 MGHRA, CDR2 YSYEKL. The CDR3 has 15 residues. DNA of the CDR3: TGCGCCAGCAGCCAGATTACGCGCACTAATGAAAAACTGTTTTTT. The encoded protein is CASSQITRTNEKLFF.

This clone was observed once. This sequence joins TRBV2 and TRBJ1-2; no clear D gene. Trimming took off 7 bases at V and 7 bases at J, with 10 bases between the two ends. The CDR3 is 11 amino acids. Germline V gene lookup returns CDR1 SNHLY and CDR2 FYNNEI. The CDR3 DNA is TGTGCCAGCATTCGGATGGGTGGCTACACCTTC. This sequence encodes CASIRMGGYTF.

CDR3 residues: CASSLWSADHEKLFF. The CDR3 DNA follows: TGCGCCAGCAGCCTATGGAGCGCGGACCATGAAAAACTGTTTTTT. V and J are TRBV5-1 and TRBJ1-4, with D hard to call. V lost 4 bases to trimming and J lost 6 bases, with 16 bases between them. The CDR3 has 15 amino acids. CDR1 is SGHRS, CDR2 YFSETQ, per germline.

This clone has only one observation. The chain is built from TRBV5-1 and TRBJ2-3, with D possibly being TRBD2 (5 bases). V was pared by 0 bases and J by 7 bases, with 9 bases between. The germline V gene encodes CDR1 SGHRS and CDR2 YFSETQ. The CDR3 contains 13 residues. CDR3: CASSLGLANTQYF. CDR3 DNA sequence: TGCGCCAGCAGCTTGGGGCTAGCCAATACGCAGTATTTT.

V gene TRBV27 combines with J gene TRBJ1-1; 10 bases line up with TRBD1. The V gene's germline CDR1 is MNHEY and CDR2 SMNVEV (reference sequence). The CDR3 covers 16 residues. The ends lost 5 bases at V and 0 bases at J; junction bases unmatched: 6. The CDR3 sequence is CASSPGQGRMNTEAFF. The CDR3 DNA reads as TGTGCCAGCAGTCCGGGACAGGGGCGTATGAACACTGAAGCTTTCTTT.

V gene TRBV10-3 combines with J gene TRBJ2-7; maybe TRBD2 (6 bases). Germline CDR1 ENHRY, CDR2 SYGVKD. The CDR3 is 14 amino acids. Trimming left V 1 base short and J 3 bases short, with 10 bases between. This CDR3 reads CAISEFGTGYEQYF. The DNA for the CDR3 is TGTGCCATCAGTGAGTTCGGGACTGGCTACGAGCAGTACTTC.

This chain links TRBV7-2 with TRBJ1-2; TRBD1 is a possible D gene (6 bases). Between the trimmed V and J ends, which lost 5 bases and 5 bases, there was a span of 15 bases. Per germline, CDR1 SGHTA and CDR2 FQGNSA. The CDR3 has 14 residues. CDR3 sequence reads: CASSHQQGEYGYTF. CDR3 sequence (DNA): TGTGCCAGCAGCCACCAACAGGGCGAATATGGCTACACCTTC.

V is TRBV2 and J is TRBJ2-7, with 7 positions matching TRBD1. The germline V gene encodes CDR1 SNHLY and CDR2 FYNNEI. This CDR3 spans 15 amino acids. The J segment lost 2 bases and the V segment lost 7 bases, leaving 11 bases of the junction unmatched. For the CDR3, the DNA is TGTGCCAGCACTGCCCCGGACAGGCTTACCTACGAGCAGTACTTC. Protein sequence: CASTAPDRLTYEQYF.

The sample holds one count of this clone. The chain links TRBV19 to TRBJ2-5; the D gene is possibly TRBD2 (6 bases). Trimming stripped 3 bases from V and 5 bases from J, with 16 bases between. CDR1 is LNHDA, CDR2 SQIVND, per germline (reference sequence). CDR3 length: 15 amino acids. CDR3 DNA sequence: TGTGCCAGTAGTATCGTGACGGGAGTGAGGGAGACCCAGTACTTC. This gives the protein CASSIVTGVRETQYF. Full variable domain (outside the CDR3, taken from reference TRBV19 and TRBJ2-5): DGGITQSPKYLFRKEGQNVTLSCEQNLNHDAMYWYRQDPGQGLRLIYYSQIVNDFQKGDIAEGYSVSREKKESFPLTVTSAQKNPTAFYLCASSIVTGVRETQYFGPGTRLLVL.

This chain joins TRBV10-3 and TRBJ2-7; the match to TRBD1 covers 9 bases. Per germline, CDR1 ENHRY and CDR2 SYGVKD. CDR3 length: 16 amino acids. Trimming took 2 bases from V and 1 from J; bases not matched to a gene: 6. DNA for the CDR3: TGTGCCATCAGTGAGAACGGGGACAGGGCTTCCTACGAGCAGTACTTC. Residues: CAISENGDRASYEQYF.

CDR3 in amino acids: CAISEPYSNQPQHF. The CDR3 DNA reads as TGTGCCATCAGTGAGCCTTATAGCAATCAGCCCCAGCATTTT. This chain joins TRBV10-3 and TRBJ1-5; D ambiguous. Germline loops: CDR1 ENHRY, CDR2 SYGVKD. Trimming stripped 2 bases from V and 0 bases from J, with 5 bases between. The CDR3 length is 14 residues.

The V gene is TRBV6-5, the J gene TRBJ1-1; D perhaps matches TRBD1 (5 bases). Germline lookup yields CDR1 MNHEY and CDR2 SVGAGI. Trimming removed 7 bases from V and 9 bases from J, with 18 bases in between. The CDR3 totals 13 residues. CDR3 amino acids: CASTQAQGRKAFF. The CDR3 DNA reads TGTGCCAGCACCCAAGCGCAGGGAAGAAAAGCTTTCTTT.

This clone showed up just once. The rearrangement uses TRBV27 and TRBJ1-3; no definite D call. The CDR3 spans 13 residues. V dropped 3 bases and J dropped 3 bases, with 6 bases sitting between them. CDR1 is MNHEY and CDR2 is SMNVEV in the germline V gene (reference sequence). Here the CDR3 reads CASSFALGNTIYF. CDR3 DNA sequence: TGTGCCAGCAGTTTTGCCCTTGGAAACACCATATATTTT.

The CDR3 loop reads CASSIQGEPYNEQFF. As DNA, the CDR3 is TGTGCCAGCAGTATACAGGGCGAACCCTACAATGAGCAGTTCTTC. This chain connects TRBV28 to TRBJ2-1; D perhaps matches TRBD1 (6 bases). CDR1 is MDHEN, CDR2 SYDVKM, per germline. V was pared by 5 bases and J by 2 bases, with 13 bases between. CDR3 size: 15 residues. Combining the CDR3 with reference TRBV28 and TRBJ2-1 gives the whole variable domain DVKVTQSSRYLVKRTGEKVFLECVQDMDHENMFWYRQDPGLGLRLIYFSYDVKMKEKGDIPEGYSVSREKKERFSLILESASTNQTSMYLCASSIQGEPYNEQFFGPGTRLTVL.